This T cell receptor (beta chain) was profiled in a study of blood T cell repertoires in COVID-19. The J segment lost 2 bases and the V segment lost 3 bases, leaving 8 bases of the junction unmatched. CDR3 length equals 17 residues. Looked up from germline, CDR1 is SGHDN and CDR2 is FVKESK. Clones were sequenced by immunoSEQ multiplex PCR, and TCRdb holds only the in-frame ones, with some missing. The sample has roughly 200,000 clones, around 80% seen once. The receptor comes from a woman over 75 with active or convalescent COVID-19. The chain uses TRBV14 and TRBJ2-7, with 12 bases lining up with TRBD1. Input material: peripheral blood. In DNA form, the CDR3 reads TGTGCCAGCAGCCAGGGACAGGGGGCGCGAAGAGCCTACGAGCAGTACTTC. Amino acid sequence: CASSQGQGARRAYEQYF.